Sequencing of this TCR beta chain was carried out in a study of T cells in narcolepsy. As concerns this clone: Its antigen is not identified.

Clones were read by immunoSEQ multiplex PCR, and TCRdb kept only the in-frame ones, dropping some. The sample shows roughly 30,000 clones, around 80% of them seen only once. Study conclusions and caveats: Blood of same and different patients, but not healthy controls, reportedly held recurring autoreactive clonotypes.

Sequencing was performed on CD45RA- memory CD4+ T cells from PBMCs. The TCR originated in a human donor with narcolepsy.

The CDR3 sequence: CASSGSPRAGGLSYEQYF. The CDR3 coding sequence is TGTGCCAGCAGCGGTTCTCCCAGGGCGGGGGGTCTCTCCTACGAGCAGTACTTC. The V gene is TRBV7-9, the J gene TRBJ2-7; 8 bases fit TRBD2. CDR3 length: 18 amino acids. J lost 0 bases, V lost 5 bases, and 15 bases had no gene match. Germline V lookup: CDR1 SEHNR, CDR2 FQNEAQ (reference sequence).